This T cell receptor (beta chain) was captured by sequencing in a study of response to subunit inactivated influenza vaccine. The CDR3 contains 17 residues. CDR1 is DFQATT, CDR2 SNEGSKA, per germline (reference sequence). V was clipped by 3 bases and J by 0 bases; unmatched bases: 9. Study-wide results and caveats: With each seasonal influenza vaccination, the authors suggested, few new T cells are recruited.

TCRdb called the RT-PCR reads again in MiXCR, with one record for every CDR3 protein. The sample lists about 520,000 distinct CDR3 sequences; about 25% were seen once. In this sample, this clonotype turned up a few times. What it binds is unknown. This clonotype originated in a man aged 50 to 59 who received an inactivated influenza vaccine. Sequenced here: CD4+ T cells sorted from PBMCs, sampled roughly 5 days after vaccination. The chain has TRBV20-1 and TRBJ2-1, with 9 bases lining up with TRBD2. CDR3 residues: CSASLIAGEGSYNEQFF. CDR3 DNA: TGCAGTGCTAGTTTAATAGCGGGAGAGGGCTCCTACAATGAGCAGTTCTTC.